This TCR beta chain was retrieved from a study of CD8+CD57+ T cells in acquired aplastic anemia. The CDR3 covers 14 residues. V trimming: 3 bases; J trimming: 2 bases; junction bases outside the gene matches: 4. Per germline, CDR1 LNHDA and CDR2 SQIVND (reference sequence). All patients picked for sequencing had shown, by flow cytometry, an expansion of CD8+CD57+ cells. According to the study, genomic DNA was the template for TCR beta VDJ and CDR3 profiling. From the reads, TCRdb called clonotypes with MiXCR, one entry per CDR3 protein. The table includes some 170,000 distinct CDR3 sequences, around 48% detected once.

This sequence joins TRBV19 and TRBJ2-7; 7 bases line up with TRBD2. Sequenced: sorted CD4+, CD8+, or CD8+CD57+ T cells (not recorded which) from PBMCs. This clonotype was obtained from a human donor with aplastic anemia. The CDR3 region is CASSIGGSTYEQYF. CDR3 coding DNA: TGTGCCAGTAGTATCGGGGGGTCCACCTACGAGCAGTACTTC. The full variable domain, in which reference TRBV19 and TRBJ2-7 provide the parts outside the CDR3, is DGGITQSPKYLFRKEGQNVTLSCEQNLNHDAMYWYRQDPGQGLRLIYYSQIVNDFQKGDIAEGYSVSREKKESFPLTVTSAQKNPTAFYLCASSIGGSTYEQYFGPGTRLTVT.